The clone carrying this T cell receptor (beta chain) occurred many times. No antigen is known for it. Individually, cDNA molecules had unique molecular identifiers attached to them. Via MiXCR, TCRdb re-called the 5' RACE reads, giving one row per CDR3 protein. This table holds tens of thousands of distinct CDR3 sequences, about 7.1% found once. Germline V gene lookup returns CDR1 LGHNA and CDR2 YSLEER. V was shortened by 0 bases and J by 8 bases, with 8 bases between the two germline ends. The CDR3 contains 13 residues. The sample belongs to a study of early T cells in non-severe SARS-CoV-2 infection. Study observations and caveats: Database matching using VDJdb favored anti-spike CD8 responses, with private and CD4 specificities left missing.

This chain links TRBV4-3 with TRBJ2-1; maybe TRBD2 (6 bases). This TCR came from an adult who was a healthcare worker with PCR-confirmed SARS-CoV-2 infection or an uninfected control (not recorded which). The specimen was whole blood, collected at baseline. CDR3 nucleotide sequence: TGCGCCAGCAGCCAAGAGGGAGGATATGAGCAGTTCTTC. Its translation is CASSQEGGYEQFF.